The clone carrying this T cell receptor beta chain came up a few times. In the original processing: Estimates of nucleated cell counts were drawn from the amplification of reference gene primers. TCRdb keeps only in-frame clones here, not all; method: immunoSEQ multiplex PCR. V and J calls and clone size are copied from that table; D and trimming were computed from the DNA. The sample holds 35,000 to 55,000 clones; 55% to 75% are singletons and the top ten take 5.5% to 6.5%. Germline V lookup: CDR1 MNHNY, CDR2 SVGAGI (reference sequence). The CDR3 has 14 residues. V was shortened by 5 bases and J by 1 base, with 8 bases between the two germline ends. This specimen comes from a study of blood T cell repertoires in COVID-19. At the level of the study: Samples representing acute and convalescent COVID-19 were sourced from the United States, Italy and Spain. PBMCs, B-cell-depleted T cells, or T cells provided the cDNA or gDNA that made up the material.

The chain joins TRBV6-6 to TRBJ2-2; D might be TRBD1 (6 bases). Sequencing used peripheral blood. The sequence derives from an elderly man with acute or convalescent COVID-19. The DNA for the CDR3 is TGTGCCAGCAGTACGGGACAGAACACCGGGGAGCTGTTTTTT. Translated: CASSTGQNTGELFF.